Each of the 30 T cell receptor beta chains below was sequenced from the same sample in a study of T cells in Graves' hyperthyroidism and ophthalmopathy (dated by TCRdb to between 2019 and 2020). The library was built by means of multiplex PCR. Sequenced on an Illumina HiSeq 2000. The TCR beta CDR3 regions were amplified from RNA transcripts. A first-round RT-PCR of the TCR CDR3 used the HTBI primer set with the Qiagen OneStep RT-PCR kit. TCRdb reprocessed the public reads (quality trimming at Q25 with fastp, clone calling with MiXCR) and kept in-frame beta chains. Every CDR3 protein is listed once, alongside the most common genes and DNA of its rows. The table for this sample lists 220,000 or so distinct CDR3 sequences; around 17% of them were counted only once. The top ten clonotypes cover under 35% of the sample. Material for sequencing was blood. Receptors originate from a woman aged 18-35 years with Graves' ophthalmopathy.

This clonotype was seen ten or more times. The chain combines TRBV7-8 with TRBJ1-2; TRBD1 aligns across 7 bases. Per germline, CDR1 SGHVS and CDR2 FQNEAQ. J gave up 7 bases and V 2 bases, and 10 bases lay outside the gene matches. The CDR3 extends over 15 amino acids. The CDR3 loop is CASSLMDRRIGGYTF. The CDR3, as DNA: TGTGCCAGCAGCTTAATGGACAGGAGGATCGGTGGCTACACCTTC.

This clonotype was seen repeatedly, ten times or more. Written as DNA, the CDR3 is TGTGCCATCTCAAGTTTAGTGCCGAACGAAAAACTGTTTTTT. The encoded protein is CAISSLVPNEKLFF. This chain links TRBV6-1 with TRBJ1-4; D unclear. The CDR3 spans 14 residues. Between the trimmed V and J ends, which lost 10 bases and 8 bases, there was a span of 20 bases. Germline loops: CDR1 MNHNS, CDR2 SASEGT.

This clonotype occurred many times. The chain uses TRBV6-2 or TRBV6-3 and TRBJ2-3; 9 bases are a match to TRBD1. CDR3 length: 17 amino acids. The germline V gene encodes CDR1 MNHEY and CDR2 SVGEGT. V gave up 4 bases and J gave up 2 bases; unmatched junction bases: 10. This CDR3 reads CASSLGYRGRFTDTQYF. The CDR3 coding sequence is TGTGCCAGCAGTTTGGGGTACAGGGGGCGTTTCACAGATACGCAGTATTTT.

The table lists this clonotype with many counts. The chain uses TRBV12-3 or TRBV12-4 and TRBJ2-7; the D gene is possibly TRBD1 (5 bases). This CDR3 has 16 amino acids. Deletions cut 5 bases from V and 0 bases from J, with 17 bases between. The CDR3 bases are TGTGCCAGCAGTAGCCTGGGGCCCCCGAGCTCCTACGAGCAGTACTTC. Protein sequence: CASSSLGPPSSYEQYF.

This clonotype has a handful of counts. The chain couples TRBV24-1 to TRBJ1-2; 8 nucleotides agree with TRBD1. The CDR3 sequence is 15 residues long. Germline values: CDR1 KGHDR, CDR2 SFDVKD. V dropped 4 bases and J dropped 4; count of bases not matched to a gene: 7. The CDR3 loop is CATSEPGTGFYGYTF. DNA of the CDR3: TGTGCCACCAGTGAGCCCGGGACAGGATTCTATGGCTACACCTTC.

There are a few counts of this clonotype. A much larger clone differs by one base, so this may be a read error. The chain is built from TRBV12-3 or TRBV12-4 and TRBJ1-5, with a weak D call TRBD1 (6 bases). The CDR3 contains 14 residues. In nucleotides, the CDR3 is TGTACCAGCAGTTTACGGGGAGGGGGACAGCCCCAGCATTTT. Encoded protein: CTSSLRGGGQPQHF.

In this sample, this clonotype turned up many times. The gene calls are TRBV6-1 and TRBJ2-5, with D perhaps matching TRBD1 (5 bases). The CDR3 totals 17 residues. Germline CDR1 MNHNS, CDR2 SASEGT. The germline V and J ends were trimmed by 2 bases and 1 base, with 17 bases remaining between them. The CDR3 DNA reads as TGTGCCAGCAGTGAACTGGGCGAGGTCAGGGTCCAAGAGACCCAGTACTTC. Translating it yields CASSELGEVRVQETQYF.

This clonotype was seen many times. The CDR3 coding sequence is TGCGCCAGCAGCTTGGGAGGGACAGGGGAGGACAATGAGCAGTTCTTC. This gives the protein CASSLGGTGEDNEQFF. V and J are TRBV5-1 and TRBJ2-1; 10 bases are a match to TRBD1. V trimming: 0 bases; J trimming: 5 bases; junction bases outside the gene matches: 5. CDR3 size: 16 residues. Germline V gene lookup returns CDR1 SGHRS and CDR2 YFSETQ.

This clonotype was seen many times. V is TRBV4-2 and J is TRBJ1-3; D is possibly TRBD1 (6 bases). Trimming removed 0 bases from V and 4 bases from J, with 13 bases in between. This CDR3 has 16 amino acids. Looked up from germline, CDR1 is LGHNA and CDR2 is YNFKEQ. DNA for the CDR3: TGTGCCAGCAGCCAAGAAGGGGGGCTTAACGGAAACACCATATATTTT. Its translation is CASSQEGGLNGNTIYF.

The chain combines TRBV29-1 with TRBJ2-7; 8 bases line up with TRBD1. V lost 4 bases, J lost 9 bases, and 8 bases stayed unmatched. Germline V CDR1 and CDR2: SQVTM, ANQGSEA. This CDR3 is built from 12 residues. The DNA of the CDR3 is TGCAGCGTTGCCAGTGACAGGGGTTCGCAGTACTTC. Translation gives CSVASDRGSQYF.

This clonotype was detected many times. The chain is built from TRBV20-1 and TRBJ2-7; D might be TRBD1 (7 bases). The V and J ends lost 4 bases and 3 bases respectively, with 16 bases between them. The CDR3 loop spans 14 amino acids. The V gene's germline CDR1 is DFQATT and CDR2 SNEGSKA (reference sequence). This CDR3 is CSAKAGTVFYEQYF. CDR3 nucleotide sequence: TGCAGTGCTAAGGCGGGGACAGTATTCTACGAGCAGTACTTC.

This clonotype was found many times. The chain is built from TRBV7-2 and TRBJ2-1, with D possibly being TRBD2 (5 bases). The length of the CDR3 is 16 residues. V gave up 3 bases and J gave up 0 bases, with 12 bases separating them. Germline CDR1 is SGHTA and CDR2 is FQGNSA. This chain's CDR3 is CASSLTGSLSYNEQFF. CDR3 nucleotide sequence: TGTGCCAGCAGCTTGACGGGAAGCCTCTCCTACAATGAGCAGTTCTTC.

This clonotype was observed a handful of times. The chain is built from TRBV19 and TRBJ1-5, with D perhaps TRBD1 (6 bases). Germline lookup yields CDR1 LNHDA and CDR2 SQIVND (reference sequence). CDR3 size: 17 residues. The V gene lost 7 bases and the J gene lost 3 bases, with 22 bases spanning the gap. For the CDR3, the DNA is TGTGCCAGTAACCCCAAAAGGGGGGCGGTTTACAATCAGCCCCAGCATTTT. Translated, it gives CASNPKRGAVYNQPQHF.

This clonotype was observed many times. The chain is built from TRBV4-1 and TRBJ1-2, with D possibly matching TRBD1 (6 bases). The CDR3 runs to 15 residues. Trimming removed 0 bases from V and 0 bases from J, with 8 bases in between. Germline CDR1 and CDR2: MGHRA and YSYEKL. CDR3 sequence: CASSQDWTANYGYTF. The CDR3 DNA reads TGCGCCAGCAGCCAAGATTGGACAGCTAACTATGGCTACACCTTC.

This clonotype was counted ten times or more. V is TRBV5-1 and J is TRBJ1-2; a possible D gene is TRBD1 (6 bases). V lost 0 bases and J 3 bases, leaving 18 bases between the germline ends. Germline V CDR1 and CDR2: SGHRS, YFSETQ. This CDR3 region has 17 residues. The CDR3 region has the DNA TGCGCCAGCAGCTTGGACCTAATCCAACAGGGAGACTATGGCTACACCTTC. Translated: CASSLDLIQQGDYGYTF.

The chain recombines TRBV7-2 with TRBJ2-5; 12 bases line up with TRBD1. Trimming at V came to 5 bases and at J to 4 bases, leaving 8 bases not matched to a gene. CDR3 length: 16 residues. Germline V lookup: CDR1 SGHTA, CDR2 FQGNSA. CDR3 sequence reads: CASSVPKGQGAETQYF. DNA of the CDR3: TGTGCCAGCAGCGTTCCGAAGGGACAGGGGGCAGAGACCCAGTACTTC.

This clonotype was picked up many times. The chain has TRBV20-1 and TRBJ1-6; 9 nucleotides agree with TRBD1. This CDR3 spans 17 amino acids. The V gene's germline CDR1 is DFQATT and CDR2 SNEGSKA (reference sequence). After removal of 1 base from V and 5 bases from J, the junction contained 9 bases not matched to a gene. CDR3 sequence: CSARVSGTGHHNSPLHF. Written as DNA, the CDR3 is TGCAGTGCTAGAGTTTCTGGGACAGGGCACCATAATTCACCCCTCCACTTT.

This clonotype was seen repeatedly, ten times or more. The chain employs TRBV28 and TRBJ2-1; D ambiguous. Germline V gene sequence: CDR1 MDHEN, CDR2 SYDVKM. The CDR3 covers 12 residues. Trimming stripped 6 bases from V and 7 bases from J, with 10 bases between. CDR3 in DNA: TGTGCCAGCAGCACCTCGTGGAATGAGCAGTTCTTC. This codes for CASSTSWNEQFF.

There are a few counts of this clonotype. This chain connects TRBV28 to TRBJ1-5, with 11 bases identical to TRBD1. Germline CDR1 and CDR2: MDHEN and SYDVKM. The CDR3 extends over 18 amino acids. The V segment lost 2 bases and the J segment 7 bases; nucleotides outside the gene matches: 13. The CDR3 here is CASSLGWGTGGSRQPQHF. The CDR3 DNA is TGTGCCAGCAGTTTAGGTTGGGGGACAGGGGGAAGTCGGCAGCCCCAGCATTTT.

This clonotype was seen at least ten times. The J gene is TRBJ2-7, the V gene TRBV14; D possibly corresponds to TRBD1 (6 bases). Trimming stripped 3 bases from V and 3 bases from J, with 15 bases between. This CDR3 has 15 residues. Germline CDR1 is SGHDN and CDR2 is FVKESK. In DNA, the CDR3 is TGTGCCAGCAGCCATGATTTGGGGGCCGGCTACGAGCAGTACTTC. Its translation: CASSHDLGAGYEQYF.

This clonotype was counted many times. The rearrangement joins TRBV11-3 to TRBJ1-1; D remains ambiguous. The CDR3 is 14 amino acids. V lost 5 bases to trimming and J lost 1 base, with 11 bases between them. Germline V gene data show CDR1 as SGHNT and CDR2 as YENEEA. CDR3 sequence: CASSPDGPNTEAFF. The CDR3 DNA sequence: TGTGCCAGCAGCCCGGACGGTCCGAACACTGAAGCTTTCTTT.

This clonotype was detected ten times or more. The chain joins TRBV2 to TRBJ2-5; D call uncertain. The CDR3 runs 12 residues. Trimming left V 8 bases short and J 4 bases short, with 11 bases between. Looked up from germline, CDR1 is SNHLY and CDR2 is FYNNEI. DNA for the CDR3: TGTGCCAGCTTGCGGAACGTAGAGACCCAGTACTTC. Protein product: CASLRNVETQYF.

The J gene is TRBJ1-6, the V gene TRBV30; 7 bases match TRBD1. Germline CDR1 GTSNPN, CDR2 SVGIG (reference sequence). CDR3 length: 14 residues. With V trimmed by 4 bases and J by 11 bases, 11 bases remained unmatched. The CDR3 protein is CAWTRQGFVPPLHF. CDR3 DNA: TGTGCCTGGACCCGACAGGGTTTCGTACCACCCCTCCACTTT.

This clonotype was detected many times. This chain joins TRBV7-2 and TRBJ2-2; no clear D. With 2 bases removed from V and 6 bases from J, the gap between germline ends came to 7 bases. Germline-derived CDR1 and CDR2 are SGHTA and FQGNSA. The CDR3 has 13 residues. In DNA form, the CDR3 reads TGTGCCAGCAGCTTAAACCGCGCCGGGGAGCTGTTTTTT. Its translation is CASSLNRAGELFF.

This clonotype appeared many times. The genes are TRBV6-6 and TRBJ2-7; possibly TRBD1 or TRBD2 for D (5 bases each). The CDR3 consists of 14 residues. V shed 1 base and J shed 3 bases, with 10 bases lying between them. Germline assignment: CDR1 MNHNY and CDR2 SVGAGI (reference sequence). The CDR3 loop is CASSYWDGNYEQYF. In DNA, the CDR3 is TGTGCCAGCAGTTACTGGGACGGAAACTACGAGCAGTACTTC.

Ten or more counts support this clonotype. The V call is TRBV20-1, the J call TRBJ2-3; no clear D. The germline CDR1 and CDR2 sequences are DFQATT and SNEGSKA (reference sequence). The CDR3 runs 11 residues. V was clipped by 7 bases and J by 3 bases, with 8 bases between them. CDR3 nucleotides: TGCAGTGTCAAACGGACAGATACGCAGTATTTT. Translated: CSVKRTDTQYF.

V usage is TRBV27 and J usage is TRBJ2-3, with D possibly TRBD1 on 6 matching bases. The CDR3 covers 20 residues. Germline V gene data show CDR1 as MNHEY and CDR2 as SMNVEV (reference sequence). V was cut by 5 bases and J by 9 bases, with 36 bases left in between. In DNA form, the CDR3 reads TGTGCCAGCAGTGTGGGGGCCACAGGAAGCCAAGGGGACCTAGCCGCGACGCAGTATTTT. Protein: CASSVGATGSQGDLAATQYF.

This clonotype has ten or more counts. The V call is TRBV18, the J call TRBJ1-2; 10 nucleotides match TRBD1. Germline V gene lookup returns CDR1 KGHSH and CDR2 LQKENI. After removal of 3 bases from V and 2 bases from J, the junction contained 6 bases not matched to a gene. The CDR3 sequence is 16 residues long. The CDR3 loop is CASSPLRTGGNYGYTF. The CDR3, as DNA: TGTGCCAGCTCACCTCTTCGGACAGGGGGGAACTATGGCTACACCTTC.

This clonotype was detected many times. This chain connects TRBV9 to TRBJ2-5; D might be TRBD1 (6 bases). The CDR3 length is 15 residues. Trimming took off 0 bases at V and 3 bases at J, with 12 bases between the two ends. Per the germline V gene, CDR1 is SGDLS and CDR2 is YYNGEE. CDR3 sequence reads: CASSVESSGEETQYF. CDR3 nucleotide sequence: TGTGCCAGCAGCGTAGAATCCTCAGGGGAAGAGACCCAGTACTTC. The full variable domain, its missing parts supplied by reference TRBV9 and TRBJ2-5, is DSGVTQTPKHLITATGQRVTLRCSPRSGDLSVYWYQQSLDQGLQFLIQYYNGEERAKGNILERFSAQQFPDLHSELNLSSLELGDSALYFCASSVESSGEETQYFGPGTRLLVL.

This chain connects TRBV5-6 to TRBJ2-7; possibly TRBD1 for D (5 bases). The V gene's germline CDR1 is SGHDT and CDR2 YYEEEE. CDR3 length: 14 amino acids. Trimming stripped 5 bases from V and 3 bases from J, with 15 bases between. The CDR3 is CASSRTRRLYEQYF. CDR3 nucleotides: TGTGCCAGCAGTCGGACACGACGCCTCTACGAGCAGTACTTC. Together with reference TRBV5-6 and TRBJ2-7, the CDR3 gives the full variable domain: DAGVTQSPTHLIKTRGQQVTLRCSPKSGHDTVSWYQQALGQGPQFIFQYYEEEERQRGNFPDRFSGHQFPNYSSELNVNALLLGDSALYLCASSRTRRLYEQYFGPGTRLTVT.